This T cell receptor beta chain was documented in a study of cytomegalovirus exposure and HLA in healthy donors. The ends lost 4 bases at V and 6 bases at J; junction bases unmatched: 9. CDR1 and CDR2 from the germline V gene are LNHDA and SQIVND (reference sequence). This CDR3 contains 16 residues. Sequencing used immunoSEQ multiplex PCR; TCRdb keeps in-frame clones, though not all of them. This sample carries fewer than 200,000 clones, around 85% of them seen once, and the ten largest clones take about 17%. The sequence was obtained from a man between 18 and 35 years old in good health and CMV-seropositive. The chain is built from TRBV19 and TRBJ2-1; TRBD1 matches at 10 bases. The sequencing input was PBMCs. CDR3 nucleotides: TGTGCCAGTAGTACCCTACCCGGGACAGGGGCCAATGAGCAGTTCTTC. Protein: CASSTLPGTGANEQFF.